This T cell receptor (beta chain) was recovered during a study of immune heterogeneity within non-small cell lung tumors. Study-wide context: There was 1 tumor not otherwise specified, along with nine to eleven non-squamous carcinomas and a few squamous cell carcinomas. General study results and limits: Clonality of local T cells correlated moderately but significantly with local tumor mutational burden (R about 0.35). Identical dominant CDR3 beta clonotypes were found recurring across a patient's tumor sites, along with site-unique high-frequency clones.

Template material for each sample was around 630 ng of bulk tumor genomic DNA. The authors collected several far-apart biopsies from each primary tumor during surgery. Patients underwent curative surgery for untreated, newly diagnosed non-small cell lung cancer. Newly diagnosed patients with non-small cell lung cancer who were having surgery with curative intent served as donors. By proportion, this clonotype is medium-sized. Its antigen is not identified. Multiplex PCR amplified the TCR beta CDR3 region. Its first round ran for around 10 cycles with 32 V and 13 J primers. MiXCR was run by TCRdb on the multiplex PCR reads, yielding one entry per CDR3 protein. The sample contains tens of thousands of distinct CDR3 sequences, 25% to 30% of which appear only once. The sequenced sample was lung tumor tissue. The clonotype comes from a man aged 35 to 55 with non-small cell lung cancer.

CDR3 in DNA: TGTGCCAGTTGCCCCGCGGGAACCTACGAGCAGTACTTC. Encoded protein: CASCPAGTYEQYF. V and J are TRBV12-3 or TRBV12-4 and TRBJ2-7, with D possibly TRBD2 on 6 matching bases. V shed 9 bases and J shed 2 bases, with 14 bases lying between them. The CDR3 loop spans 13 amino acids.